The entry that follows covers one T cell receptor beta chain sequence. The antigen is unknown. The table came from immunoSEQ multiplex PCR; TCRdb's copy has only in-frame clones and leaves some out. Here the sample spans 90,000 to 110,000 clones, 89% being singletons. The data were obtained in a study of T cell responses to AZD1222 COVID-19 vaccine. General study points: With dominance at 160-218 and 743-854, vaccine-associated CD4 TCRs spanned spike. Breadth and depth of Spike-specific TCRs rose after two AZD1222 doses.

CDR3 size: 13 residues. Germline V gives CDR1 SGHRS, CDR2 YFSETQ. The V end was cut by 5 bases, the J end by 0 bases, with 8 bases between. The sample was peripheral blood, taken 28 days after the second AZD1222 dose. The V gene is TRBV5-1, the J gene TRBJ1-1; D is unclear. This receptor was identified in an adult who received the AZD1222 COVID-19 vaccine. CDR3 in DNA: TGCGCCAGCAGTCTAGAGGTGAACACTGAAGCTTTCTTT. Its translation: CASSLEVNTEAFF.